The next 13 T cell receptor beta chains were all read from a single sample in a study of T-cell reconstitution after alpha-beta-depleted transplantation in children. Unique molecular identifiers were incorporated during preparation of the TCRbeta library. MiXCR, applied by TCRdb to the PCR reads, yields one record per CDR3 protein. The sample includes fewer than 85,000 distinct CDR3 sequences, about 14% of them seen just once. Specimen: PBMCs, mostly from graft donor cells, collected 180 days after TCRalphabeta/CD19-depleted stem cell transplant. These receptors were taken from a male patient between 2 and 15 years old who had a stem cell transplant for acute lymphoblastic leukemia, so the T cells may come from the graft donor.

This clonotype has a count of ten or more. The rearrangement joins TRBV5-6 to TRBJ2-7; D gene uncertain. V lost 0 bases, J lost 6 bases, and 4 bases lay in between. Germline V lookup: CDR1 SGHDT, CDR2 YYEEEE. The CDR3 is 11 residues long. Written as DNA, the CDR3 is TGTGCCAGCAGCTTGGCCACCGAGCAGTACTTC. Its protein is CASSLATEQYF. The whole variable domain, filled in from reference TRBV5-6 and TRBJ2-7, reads DAGVTQSPTHLIKTRGQQVTLRCSPKSGHDTVSWYQQALGQGPQFIFQYYEEEERQRGNFPDRFSGHQFPNYSSELNVNALLLGDSALYLCASSLATEQYFGPGTRLTVT.

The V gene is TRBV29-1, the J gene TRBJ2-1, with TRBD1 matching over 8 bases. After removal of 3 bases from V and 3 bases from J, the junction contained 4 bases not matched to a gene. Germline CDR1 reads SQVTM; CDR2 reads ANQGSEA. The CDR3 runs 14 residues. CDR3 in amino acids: CSVDPGGFYNEQFF. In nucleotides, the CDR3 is TGCAGCGTTGACCCAGGGGGCTTCTACAATGAGCAGTTCTTC.

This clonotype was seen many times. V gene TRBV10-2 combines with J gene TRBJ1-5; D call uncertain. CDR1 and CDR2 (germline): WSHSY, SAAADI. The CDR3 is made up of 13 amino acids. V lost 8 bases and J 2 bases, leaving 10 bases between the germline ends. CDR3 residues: CASVGARNQPQHF. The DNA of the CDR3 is TGCGCCAGCGTGGGTGCGCGCAATCAGCCCCAGCATTTT.

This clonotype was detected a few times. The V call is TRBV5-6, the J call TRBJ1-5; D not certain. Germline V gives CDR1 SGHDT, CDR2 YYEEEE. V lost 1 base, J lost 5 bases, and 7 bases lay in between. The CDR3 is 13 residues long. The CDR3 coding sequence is TGTGCCAGCAGCTTGCCCGGTGATCAGCCCCAGCATTTT. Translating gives CASSLPGDQPQHF.

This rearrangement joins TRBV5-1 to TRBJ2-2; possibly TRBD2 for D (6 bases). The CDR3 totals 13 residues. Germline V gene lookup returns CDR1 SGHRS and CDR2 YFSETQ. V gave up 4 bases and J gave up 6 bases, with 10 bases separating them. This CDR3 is CASSPWGAGELFF. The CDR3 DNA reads TGCGCCAGCAGCCCCTGGGGGGCCGGGGAGCTGTTTTTT.

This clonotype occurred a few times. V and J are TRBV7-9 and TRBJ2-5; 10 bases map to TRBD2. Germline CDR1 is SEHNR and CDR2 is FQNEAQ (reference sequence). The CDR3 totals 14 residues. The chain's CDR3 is CASSPAGGPETQYF. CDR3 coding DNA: TGTGCGAGCTCCCCAGCGGGAGGGCCAGAGACCCAGTACTTC.

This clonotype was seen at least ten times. CDR3 region: CASSADLPGTSGRCGSYNEQFF. Here the CDR3 DNA reads TGTGCCAGCAGCGCCGACCTCCCCGGGACTAGCGGGAGGTGTGGTTCGTACAATGAGCAGTTCTTC. V usage is TRBV9 and J usage is TRBJ2-1; the match to TRBD2 covers 15 bases. Trimming cost V 3 bases and J 4 bases; bases outside gene matches: 20. The CDR3 has 22 residues. CDR1 and CDR2 from the germline V gene are SGDLS and YYNGEE. Full variable domain (rest looked up from reference TRBV9 and TRBJ2-1): DSGVTQTPKHLITATGQRVTLRCSPRSGDLSVYWYQQSLDQGLQFLIQYYNGEERAKGNILERFSAQQFPDLHSELNLSSLELGDSALYFCASSADLPGTSGRCGSYNEQFFGPGTRLTVL.

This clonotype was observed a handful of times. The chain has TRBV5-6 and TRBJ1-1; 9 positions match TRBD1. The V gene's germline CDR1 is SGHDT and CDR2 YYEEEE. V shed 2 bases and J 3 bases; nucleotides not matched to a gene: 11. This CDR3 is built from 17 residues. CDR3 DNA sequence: TGTGCCAGCAGCTTCGTACAGGGGGCGAAGATCGACACTGAAGCTTTCTTT. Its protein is CASSFVQGAKIDTEAFF. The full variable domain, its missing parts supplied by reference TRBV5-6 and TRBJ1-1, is DAGVTQSPTHLIKTRGQQVTLRCSPKSGHDTVSWYQQALGQGPQFIFQYYEEEERQRGNFPDRFSGHQFPNYSSELNVNALLLGDSALYLCASSFVQGAKIDTEAFFGQGTRLTVV.

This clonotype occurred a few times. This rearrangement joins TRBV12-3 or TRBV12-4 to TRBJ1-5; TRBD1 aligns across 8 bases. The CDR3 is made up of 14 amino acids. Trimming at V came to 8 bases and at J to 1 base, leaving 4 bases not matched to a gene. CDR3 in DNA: TGTGCCAGCCGGGGACAGGTCAGCAATCAGCCCCAGCATTTT. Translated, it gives CASRGQVSNQPQHF.

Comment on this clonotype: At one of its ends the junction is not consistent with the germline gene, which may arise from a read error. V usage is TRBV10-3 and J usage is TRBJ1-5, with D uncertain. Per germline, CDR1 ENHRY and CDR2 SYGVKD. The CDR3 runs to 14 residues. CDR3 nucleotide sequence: TGTGCCATCAGTGAGTCGGGTTCCAATAAGCCCCAGCATTTT. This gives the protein CAISESGSNKPQHF.

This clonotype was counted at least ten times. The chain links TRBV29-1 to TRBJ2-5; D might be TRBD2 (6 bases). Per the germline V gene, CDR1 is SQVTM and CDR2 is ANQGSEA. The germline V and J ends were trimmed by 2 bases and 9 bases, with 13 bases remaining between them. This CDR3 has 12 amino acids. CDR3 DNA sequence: TGCAGCGTTGAATGGGACTCGAGGGCCCAGTACTTC. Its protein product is CSVEWDSRAQYF.

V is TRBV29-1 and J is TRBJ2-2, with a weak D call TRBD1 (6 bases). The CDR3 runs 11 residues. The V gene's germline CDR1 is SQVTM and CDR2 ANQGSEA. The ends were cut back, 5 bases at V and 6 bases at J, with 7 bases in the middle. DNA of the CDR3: TGCAGCGTTAGACAGGCCGGGGAGCTGTTTTTT. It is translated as CSVRQAGELFF.

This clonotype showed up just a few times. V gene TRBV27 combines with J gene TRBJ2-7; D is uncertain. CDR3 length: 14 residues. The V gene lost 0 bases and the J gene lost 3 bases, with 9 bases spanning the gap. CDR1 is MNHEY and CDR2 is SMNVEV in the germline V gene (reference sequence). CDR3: CASSLSAPFYEQYF. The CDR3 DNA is TGTGCCAGCAGTTTATCGGCCCCATTCTACGAGCAGTACTTC.